This T cell receptor (beta chain) derives from a study of metastatic and nonmetastatic thyroid tumors. No treatment of any kind had been given to any patient before thyroid surgery. TCRdb reprocessed the PCR reads using MiXCR. This sample has more than 25,000 clones, with roughly 25% found just once. The CDR3 is 15 amino acids. Germline CDR1 SQVTM, CDR2 ANQGSEA. Trimming at V came to 1 base and at J to 3 bases, leaving 4 bases not matched to a gene. This clone appeared many times. The TCR comes from a female donor with papillary thyroid cancer or a benign thyroid nodule (not recorded which). Some clones in this sample may be carry-over from other donors' samples. Sequencing used blood. This chain connects TRBV29-1 to TRBJ2-1, with TRBD2 matching 9 bases. CDR3 DNA: TGCAGCGTTGAAGGGCCTAGCGGGGTCTACAATGAGCAGTTCTTC. Residues: CSVEGPSGVYNEQFF.